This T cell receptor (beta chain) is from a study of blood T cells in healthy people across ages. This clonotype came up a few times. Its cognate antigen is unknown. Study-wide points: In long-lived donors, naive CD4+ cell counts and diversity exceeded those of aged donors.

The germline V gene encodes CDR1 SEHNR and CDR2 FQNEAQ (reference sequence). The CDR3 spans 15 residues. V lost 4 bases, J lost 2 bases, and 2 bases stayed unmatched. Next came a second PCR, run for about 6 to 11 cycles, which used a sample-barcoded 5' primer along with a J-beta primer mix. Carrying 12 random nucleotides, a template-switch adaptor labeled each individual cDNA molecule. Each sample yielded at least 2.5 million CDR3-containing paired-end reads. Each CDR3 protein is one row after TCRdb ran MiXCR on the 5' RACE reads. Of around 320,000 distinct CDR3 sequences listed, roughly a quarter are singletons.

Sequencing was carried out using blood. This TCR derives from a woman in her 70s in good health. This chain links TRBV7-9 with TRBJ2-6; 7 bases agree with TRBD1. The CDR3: CASSYRGTGANVLTF. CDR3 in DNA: TGTGCCAGCAGCTACAGGGGAACTGGGGCCAACGTCCTGACTTTC.